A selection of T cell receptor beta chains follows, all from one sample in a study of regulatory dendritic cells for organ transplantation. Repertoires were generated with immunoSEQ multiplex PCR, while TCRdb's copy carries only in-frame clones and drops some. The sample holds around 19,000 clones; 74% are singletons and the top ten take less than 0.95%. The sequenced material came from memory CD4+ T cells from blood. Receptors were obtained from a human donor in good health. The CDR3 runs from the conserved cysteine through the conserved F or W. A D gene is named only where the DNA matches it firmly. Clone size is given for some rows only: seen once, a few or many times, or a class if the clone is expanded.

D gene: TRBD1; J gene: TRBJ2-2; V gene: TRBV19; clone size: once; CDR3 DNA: TGTGCCAGTACCCCCGGGACAGCAAACACCGGGGAGCTGTTTTTT; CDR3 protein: CASTPGTANTGELFF
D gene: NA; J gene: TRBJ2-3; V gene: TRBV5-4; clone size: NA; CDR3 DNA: TGTGCCAGCAGCTTGGAGAAGGGGTCCGATACGCAGTATTTT; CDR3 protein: CASSLEKGSDTQYF
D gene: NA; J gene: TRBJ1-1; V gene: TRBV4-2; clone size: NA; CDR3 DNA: TGTGCCAGCAGCCAAGTTGAACAGGGATGGGATGCGGACACTGAAGCTTTCTTT; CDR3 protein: CASSQVEQGWDADTEAFF
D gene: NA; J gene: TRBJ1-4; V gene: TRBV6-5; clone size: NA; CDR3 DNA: TGTGCCTCTTCCAGAGGGCGAGGGCATGAAAAACTGTTTTTT; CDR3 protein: CASSRGRGHEKLFF
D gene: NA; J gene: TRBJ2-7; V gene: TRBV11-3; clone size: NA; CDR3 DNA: TGTGCCAGCAGCTTAGGAGGGTCCTACGAGCAGTACTTC; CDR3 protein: CASSLGGSYEQYF
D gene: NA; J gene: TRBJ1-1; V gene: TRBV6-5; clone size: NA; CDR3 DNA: TGTGCCAGCAGCGATCGACAGCTTGAAGCTTTCTTT; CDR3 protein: CASSDRQLEAFF
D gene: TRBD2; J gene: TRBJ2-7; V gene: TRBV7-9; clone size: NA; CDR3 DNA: TGTGCCAGCAGCGTAAGAAGCGGGGGGGCGGCCGAGCAGTACTTC; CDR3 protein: CASSVRSGGAAEQYF
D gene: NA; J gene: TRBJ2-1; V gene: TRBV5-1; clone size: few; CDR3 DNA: TGCGCCAGCAGCTTGGGTAGGGGAAAGCAGTTCTTC; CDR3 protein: CASSLGRGKQFF
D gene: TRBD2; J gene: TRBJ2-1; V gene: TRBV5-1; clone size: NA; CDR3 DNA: TGCGCCAGCAGCTTGGGACTAGCGGGGGGGAACAATGAGCAGTTCTTC; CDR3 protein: CASSLGLAGGNNEQFF
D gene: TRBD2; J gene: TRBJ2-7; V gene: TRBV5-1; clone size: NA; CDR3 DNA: TGCGCCAGCAGCTTGGGGATAGCGGGGGAGGGCTACGAGCAGTACTTC; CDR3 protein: CASSLGIAGEGYEQYF
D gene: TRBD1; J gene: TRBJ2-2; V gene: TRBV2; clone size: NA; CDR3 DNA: TGTGCCAGCCGACAGGGATTGGACGTCACCGGGGAGCTGTTTTTT; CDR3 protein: CASRQGLDVTGELFF
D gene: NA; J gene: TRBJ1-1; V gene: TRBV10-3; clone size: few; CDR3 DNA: TGTGCCATCAGTGACGGGGATGGGGAGAGGGCTTTCTTT; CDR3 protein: CAISDGDGERAFF
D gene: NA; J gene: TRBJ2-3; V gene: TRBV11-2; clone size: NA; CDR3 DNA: TGTGCCAGCAGCTTAGTACAGGCAGCTCACAAACCCACAGATACGCAGTATTTT; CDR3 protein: CASSLVQAAHKPTDTQYF
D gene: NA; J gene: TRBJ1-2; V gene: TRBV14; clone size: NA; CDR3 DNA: TGTGCCAGCAGCCCTCGGTCGTCGGTCGGACTGGGAGGCTACACCTTC; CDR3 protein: CASSPRSSVGLGGYTF
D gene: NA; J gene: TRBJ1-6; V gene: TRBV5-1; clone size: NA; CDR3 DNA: TGCGCCAGCAGCTTGGGGACAGTTGATTCACCCCTCCACTTT; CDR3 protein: CASSLGTVDSPLHF
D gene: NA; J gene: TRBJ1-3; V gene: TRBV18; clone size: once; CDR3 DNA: TGTGCCAGCTCCCTCCAGGGGAGTGGAAACACCATATATTTT; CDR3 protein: CASSLQGSGNTIYF
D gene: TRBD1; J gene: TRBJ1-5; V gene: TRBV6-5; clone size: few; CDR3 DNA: TGTGCCAGCAGCAGAGGACAGGGACTCAATCAGCCCCAGCATTTT; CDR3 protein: CASSRGQGLNQPQHF
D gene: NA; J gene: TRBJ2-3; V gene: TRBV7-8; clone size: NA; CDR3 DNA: TGTGCCAGCAGCTTAGAAGGGCGGGGTTCGGATACGCAGTATTTT; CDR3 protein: CASSLEGRGSDTQYF
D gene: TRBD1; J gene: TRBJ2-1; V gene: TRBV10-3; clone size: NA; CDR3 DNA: TGTGCCATCAGTGATGGGACAGTTACAATGAAGCAGTTCTTC; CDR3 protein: CAISDGTVTMKQFF
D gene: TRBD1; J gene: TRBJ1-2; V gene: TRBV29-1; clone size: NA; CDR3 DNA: TGCAGCGTGGACAGGGGATGGGGCTACACCTTC; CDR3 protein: CSVDRGWGYTF
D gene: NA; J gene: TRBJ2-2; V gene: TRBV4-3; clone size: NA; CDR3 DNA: TGCGCCAGCAGCCGAGAAACTAGTCGGGGCGGGGAGCTGTTTTTT; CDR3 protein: CASSRETSRGGELFF
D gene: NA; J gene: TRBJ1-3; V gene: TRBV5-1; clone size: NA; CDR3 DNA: TGCGCCAGCAGCCCTGGACAGAGTGGAAACACCATATATTTT; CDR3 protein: CASSPGQSGNTIYF